This T cell receptor beta chain was sequenced in a study of T cell repertoires in cytomegalovirus infection. About the study: Both a matching HLA type and CMV infection were indicated by public TCR beta signatures.

V was shortened by 0 bases and J by 3 bases, with 12 bases between the two germline ends. The germline gives CDR1 SGHAT, CDR2 FQNNGV. This CDR3 has 15 residues. Of note for this clonotype: What it binds is unknown.

One entry per CDR3 protein results from TCRdb running MiXCR on the reads. The repertoire holds roughly 990,000 distinct CDR3 sequences, with 31% as singletons. The rearrangement uses TRBV11-2 and TRBJ2-7; D gene unclear. The sample was cultured CD8+ T cells from PBMCs, taken from culture after CMV antigen stimulation. The clonotype comes from a human donor in good health (CMV status not recorded). Some clones in this sample may be carry-over from other donors' samples. This chain's CDR3 is CASSLDRAPYYEQYF. CDR3 DNA sequence: TGTGCCAGCAGCTTAGATAGGGCCCCATACTACGAGCAGTACTTC.